This TCR beta chain was documented in a study of blood T cell repertoires in COVID-19 (dated by TCRdb to 2020 to 2021). General notes on the study: Samples from collaborators originated in the United States, Italy and Spain and spanned both the acute and convalescent phases of COVID-19. The prospective study material was composed of cDNA or gDNA derived from T cells, B-cell-depleted T cells, or PBMCs. Subjects who had been exposed to COVID-19, were actively infected with it, or had recovered from it provided the deeply sampled blood TCRbeta repertoires that made up the dataset. The repertoires were released in a freely available public database meant as a resource for research on the immune response to SARS-CoV-2. Samples came from the ongoing ImmuneRACE study (first 160 participants) plus 1,254 subjects from 6 global collaborators. The sample metadata nearly always contained a de-identified subject ID, COVID-19 status, age in years and sex. Where HLA class I and class II types were available, the types were taken from metadata supplied by the sample provider, not from assay-based typing. Broad study findings and their caveats: The quantity of clinical and demographic metadata differed by source and by participant and was supplied without curation.

Germline trimming amounts to 3 bases on V and 4 bases on J, with 8 as the count of junction bases outside the gene matches. The CDR3 sequence holds 15 residues, the cysteine and phenylalanine included. The entry retains the CDR3 DNA only, 45 bases that are in frame from base 1. CDR1 and CDR2 were assigned from the germline V gene (reference sequence) as LNHDA and SQIVND. Each collaborating institution followed its own protocols to collect whole blood in K2EDTA tubes. For TCRbeta analysis, collaborators shipped samples as frozen whole blood, isolated PBMCs, or DNA extracted from either of those sample types. A remark on this clone: Its specific antigen is unknown. Base qualities are not at hand, and no much larger clone is one base apart.

TCRbeta CDR3 regions were amplified from genomic DNA using the immunoSEQ Assay, a bias-controlled multiplex PCR. As for the authors' bioinformatics: Nucleated cell counts per sample were estimated from amplification of reference gene primers within the assay. Sequence reads were collapsed and filtered to measure the absolute abundance of every unique TCRbeta CDR3 rearrangement. For each sample, productive Simpson clonality was calculated as the square root of Simpson's diversity index over productive rearrangements. TCRdb obtained this table from immuneACCESS and retained in-frame rearrangements with V and J assigned. These tables miss some clones; where compared with another copy, unresolved V genes account for less than half of the shortfall, and the remainder is unexplained. V, J and clone size are taken as reported in that table, and D and trimming were inferred from the DNA itself. This sample is represented by under 300,000 clones; around 88% of them were singletons. The ten largest clones add up to roughly 5.7% of the sample.

The chain was built from TRBV19 and TRBJ2-7; 8 junctional bases match TRBD2. The source is a man at least 80 years old with acute or convalescent COVID-19. Sample: peripheral blood. The CDR3 loop reads CASSILPSGPYEQYF. The nucleotide sequence is TGTGCCAGTAGTATTTTACCTAGCGGGCCATACGAGCAGTACTTC.